The clone carrying this TCR beta chain was counted ten times or more. Its antigen remains unidentified. The CDR3 is 14 residues long. Trimming cost V 3 bases and J 4 bases, with 12 bases left between them. Germline V gene lookup returns CDR1 SGHAT and CDR2 FQNNGV. The source of the sample is a study of CD8+CD57+ T cells in acquired aplastic anemia. Study as a whole: Sorted CD4+ and CD8+ cells gave an average of 3.2 ug of DNA. Study-level findings and limits: Sharing between patients and controls was observed for twenty-nine CD8+ CDR3 sequences. Patient and control CD8+ Simpson's diversity was not significantly different.

It was genomic DNA that served as the template for profiling TCR beta VDJ and CDR3. MiXCR was run by TCRdb on the reads, yielding one entry per CDR3 protein. The table shows 100,000 to 150,000 distinct CDR3 sequences, with roughly 40% occurring only once. In patients chosen for sequencing, flow cytometry had shown CD8+CD57+ cell expansion. Blood sampling was performed on the patients, and none of them had received therapy by then. The origin of this receptor is a human donor with aplastic anemia. Specimen: sorted CD4+, CD8+, or CD8+CD57+ T cells (not recorded which) from PBMCs. V gene TRBV11-2 combines with J gene TRBJ1-1; no definite D call. The CDR3 sequence: CASSFWGEGTEAFF. For the CDR3, the DNA is TGTGCCAGCAGCTTTTGGGGTGAGGGCACTGAAGCTTTCTTT.